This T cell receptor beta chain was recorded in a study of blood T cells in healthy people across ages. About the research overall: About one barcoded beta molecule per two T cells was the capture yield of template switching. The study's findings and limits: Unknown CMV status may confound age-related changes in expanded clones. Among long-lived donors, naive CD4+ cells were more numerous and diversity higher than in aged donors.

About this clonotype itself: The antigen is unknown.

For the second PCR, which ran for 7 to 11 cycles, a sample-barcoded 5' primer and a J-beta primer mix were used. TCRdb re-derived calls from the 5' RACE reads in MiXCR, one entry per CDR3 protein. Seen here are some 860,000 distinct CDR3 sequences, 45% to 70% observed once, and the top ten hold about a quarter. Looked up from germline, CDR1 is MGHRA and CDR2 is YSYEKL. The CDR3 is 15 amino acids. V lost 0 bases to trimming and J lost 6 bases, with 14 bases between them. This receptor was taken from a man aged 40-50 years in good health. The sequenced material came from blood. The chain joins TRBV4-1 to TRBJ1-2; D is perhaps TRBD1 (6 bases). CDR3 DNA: TGCGCCAGCAGCCAAGACAAGGGGGGGATTGATGGCTACACCTTC. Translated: CASSQDKGGIDGYTF.